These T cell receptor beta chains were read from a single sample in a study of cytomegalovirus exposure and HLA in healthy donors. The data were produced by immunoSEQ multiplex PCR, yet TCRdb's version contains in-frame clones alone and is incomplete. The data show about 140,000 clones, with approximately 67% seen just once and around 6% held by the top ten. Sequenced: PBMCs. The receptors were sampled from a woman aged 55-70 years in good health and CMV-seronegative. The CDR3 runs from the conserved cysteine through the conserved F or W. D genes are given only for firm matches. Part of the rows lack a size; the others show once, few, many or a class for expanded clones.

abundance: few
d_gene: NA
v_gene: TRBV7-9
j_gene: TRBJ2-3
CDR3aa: CASSLNPGDTQYF

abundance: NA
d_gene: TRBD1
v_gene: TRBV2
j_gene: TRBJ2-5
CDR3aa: CASSEEAPGTGRETQYF

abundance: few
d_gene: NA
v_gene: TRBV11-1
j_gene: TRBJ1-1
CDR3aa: CASTPGGFGTEAFF

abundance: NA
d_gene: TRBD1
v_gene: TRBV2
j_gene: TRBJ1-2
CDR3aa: CASRRQGNYGYTF

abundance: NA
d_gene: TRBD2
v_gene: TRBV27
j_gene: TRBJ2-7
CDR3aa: CASIIRASGESNYEQYF

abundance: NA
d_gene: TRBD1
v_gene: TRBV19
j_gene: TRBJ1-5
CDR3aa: CASKSRGESSNQLQHF

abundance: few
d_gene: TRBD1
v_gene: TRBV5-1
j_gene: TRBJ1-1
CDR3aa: CASSAGQGAGEAFF

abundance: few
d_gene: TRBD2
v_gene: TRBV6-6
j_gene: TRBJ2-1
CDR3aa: CASSSGLAGYNEQFF

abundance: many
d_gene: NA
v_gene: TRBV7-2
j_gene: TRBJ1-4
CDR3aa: CASSPDTEKLFF

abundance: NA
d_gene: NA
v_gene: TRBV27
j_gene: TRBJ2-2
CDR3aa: CASPTPPNTGELFF

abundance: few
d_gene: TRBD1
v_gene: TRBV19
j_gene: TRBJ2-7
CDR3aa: CASSTTGGYEQYF

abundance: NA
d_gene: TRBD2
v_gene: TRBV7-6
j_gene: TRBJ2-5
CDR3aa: CASSLSSGGRGTQYF

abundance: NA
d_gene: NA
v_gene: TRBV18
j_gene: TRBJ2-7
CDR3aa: CASSPVGTGYEQYF

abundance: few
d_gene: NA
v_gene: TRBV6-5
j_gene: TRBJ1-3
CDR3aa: CASSEVVGNTIYF

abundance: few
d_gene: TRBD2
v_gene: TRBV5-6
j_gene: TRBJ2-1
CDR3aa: CASSDFTSGRRDEQFF

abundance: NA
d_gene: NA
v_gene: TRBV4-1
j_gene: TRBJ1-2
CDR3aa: CASSEAPSGYTF

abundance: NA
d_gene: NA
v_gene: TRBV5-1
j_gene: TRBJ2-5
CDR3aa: CASSLWGGQGTQYF

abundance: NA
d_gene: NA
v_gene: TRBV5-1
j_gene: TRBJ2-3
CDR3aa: CASKRVGTDTQYF

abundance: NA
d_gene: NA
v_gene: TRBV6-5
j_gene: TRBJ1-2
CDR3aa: CASSYRGGAGYTF

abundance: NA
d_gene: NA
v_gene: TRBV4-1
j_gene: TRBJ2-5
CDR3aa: CASSQVWQETQYF

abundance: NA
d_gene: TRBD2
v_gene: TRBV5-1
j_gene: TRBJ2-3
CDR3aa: CASSLGWAGGPDTQYF

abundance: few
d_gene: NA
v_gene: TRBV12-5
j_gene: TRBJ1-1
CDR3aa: CASAHLTGGSEAFF

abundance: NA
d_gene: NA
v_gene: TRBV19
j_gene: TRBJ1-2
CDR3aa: CASNQGGTNYGYTF

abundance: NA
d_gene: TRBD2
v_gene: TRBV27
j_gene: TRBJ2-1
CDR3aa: CASSQEKTSGVYNEQFF

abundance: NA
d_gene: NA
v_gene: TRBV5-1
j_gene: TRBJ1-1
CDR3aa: CASSVGVEAAEAFF

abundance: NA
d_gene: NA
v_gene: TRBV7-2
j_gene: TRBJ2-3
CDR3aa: CASKIAADTQYF

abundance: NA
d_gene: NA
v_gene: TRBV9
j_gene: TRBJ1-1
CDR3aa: CASSVEEGTEAFF

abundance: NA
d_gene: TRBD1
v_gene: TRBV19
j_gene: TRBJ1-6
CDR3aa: CASSGGTGPSPLHF

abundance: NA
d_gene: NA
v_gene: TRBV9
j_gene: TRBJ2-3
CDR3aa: CASSVAPPDTQYF

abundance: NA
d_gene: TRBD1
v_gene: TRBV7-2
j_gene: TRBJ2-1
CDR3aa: CASRDNRGYNEQFF

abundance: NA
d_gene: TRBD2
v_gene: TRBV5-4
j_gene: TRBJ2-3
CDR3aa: CASSRPRGLAGGDTQYF

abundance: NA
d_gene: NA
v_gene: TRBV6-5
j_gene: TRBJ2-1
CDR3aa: CASSSRGNYNEQFF

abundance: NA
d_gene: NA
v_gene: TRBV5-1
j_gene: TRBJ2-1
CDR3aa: CASSLARGRPPHSYNEQFF

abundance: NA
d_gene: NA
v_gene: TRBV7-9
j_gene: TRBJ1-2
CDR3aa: CASSSGQYYGYTF

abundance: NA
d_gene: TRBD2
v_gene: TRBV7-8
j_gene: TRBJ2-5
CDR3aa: CASSARGAGGPQETQYF

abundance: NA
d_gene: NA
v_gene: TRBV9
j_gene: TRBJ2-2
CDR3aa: CASSATGNTGELFF

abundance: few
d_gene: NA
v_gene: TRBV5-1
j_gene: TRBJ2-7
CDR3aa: CASSLGTVLDEQYF

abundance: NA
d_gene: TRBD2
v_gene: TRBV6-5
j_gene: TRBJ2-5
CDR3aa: CASSSGLAGETQYF

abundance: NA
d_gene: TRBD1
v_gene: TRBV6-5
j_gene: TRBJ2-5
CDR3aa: CASSLQGGTQYF

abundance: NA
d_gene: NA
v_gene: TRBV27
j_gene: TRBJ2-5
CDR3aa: CASTPTGQGSPTDQETQYF

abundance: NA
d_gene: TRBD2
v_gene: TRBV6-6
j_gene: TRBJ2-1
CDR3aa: CASSPPLAGGPGSQFF

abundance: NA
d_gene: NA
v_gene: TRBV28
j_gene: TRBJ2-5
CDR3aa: CASSLPGIQETQYF

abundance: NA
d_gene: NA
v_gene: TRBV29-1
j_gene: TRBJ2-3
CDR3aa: CSVDQGTDTQYF

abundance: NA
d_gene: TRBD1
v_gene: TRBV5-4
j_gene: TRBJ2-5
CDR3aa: CASSQGQARETQYF

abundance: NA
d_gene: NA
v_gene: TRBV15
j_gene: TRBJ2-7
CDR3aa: CATKPAGPGEQYF

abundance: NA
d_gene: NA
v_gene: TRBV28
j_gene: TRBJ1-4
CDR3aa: CASGLQGGQEKLFF

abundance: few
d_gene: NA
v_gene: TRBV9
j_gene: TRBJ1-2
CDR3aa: CASSATGTYGYTF

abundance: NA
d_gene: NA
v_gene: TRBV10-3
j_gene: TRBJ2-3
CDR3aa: CAISGSGDADTQYF

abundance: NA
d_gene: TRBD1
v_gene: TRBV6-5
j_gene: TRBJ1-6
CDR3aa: CASSPTGTGNSPLHF

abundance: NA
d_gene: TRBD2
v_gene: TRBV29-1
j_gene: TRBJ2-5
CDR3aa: CSADLAGGRETQYF

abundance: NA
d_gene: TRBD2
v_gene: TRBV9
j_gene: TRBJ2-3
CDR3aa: CASSVEGGGRNTQYF

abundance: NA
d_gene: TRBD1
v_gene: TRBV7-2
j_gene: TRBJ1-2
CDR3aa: CASSLVGGKIDGYTF

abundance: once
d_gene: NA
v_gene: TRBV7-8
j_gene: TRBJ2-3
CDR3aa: CASSRTGLADTQYF

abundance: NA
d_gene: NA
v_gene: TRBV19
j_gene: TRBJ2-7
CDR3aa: CASSSGGRPYEQYF

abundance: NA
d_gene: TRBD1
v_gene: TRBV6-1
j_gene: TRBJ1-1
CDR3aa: CASRDRAATEAFF

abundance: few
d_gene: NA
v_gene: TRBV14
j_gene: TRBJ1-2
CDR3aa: CASSQDYSHGYTF